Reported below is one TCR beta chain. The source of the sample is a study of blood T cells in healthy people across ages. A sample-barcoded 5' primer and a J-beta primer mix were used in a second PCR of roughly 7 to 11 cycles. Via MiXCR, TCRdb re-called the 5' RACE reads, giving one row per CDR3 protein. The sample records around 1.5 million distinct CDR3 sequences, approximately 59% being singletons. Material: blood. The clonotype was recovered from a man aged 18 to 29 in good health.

CDR3 coding DNA: TGTGCCAGCAGCTTACCTAGCGGGGGTACTCGAGCCTTCTACGAGCAGTACTTC. This translates into CASSLPSGGTRAFYEQYF. V is TRBV7-2 and J is TRBJ2-7, with TRBD2 matching over 10 bases. Per the germline V gene, CDR1 is SGHTA and CDR2 is FQGNSA. V lost 2 bases, J lost 3 bases, and 13 bases stayed unmatched. The CDR3 runs to 18 residues.